The next 8 T cell receptor beta chains were all read from a single sample in a study of control samples from healthy donors and cancer patients. Produced via immunoSEQ multiplex PCR; TCRdb's table is partial and in-frame only. The table includes approximately 130,000 clones, about 90% detected once. Specimen: blood. Source of these receptors: a man aged 50 to 60 in good health.

The V gene is TRBV5-4, the J gene TRBJ2-2, with 11 bases aligning to TRBD2. The CDR3 consists of 15 residues. Trimming removed 2 bases from V and 5 bases from J; junction bases left unmatched: 2. The germline V gene encodes CDR1 SGHNT and CDR2 YYREEE (reference sequence). The CDR3 loop reads CASSLLAGDTGELFF. CDR3 coding DNA: TGTGCCAGCAGCTTACTAGCGGGGGATACCGGGGAGCTGTTTTTT.

This chain connects TRBV6-2 or TRBV6-3 to TRBJ2-3, with D possibly TRBD2 on 5 matching bases. V lost 4 bases and J 2 bases, leaving 10 bases between the germline ends. This CDR3 has 14 residues. Germline V CDR1 and CDR2: MNHEY, SVGEGT. The CDR3 reads CASSLKRPTDTQYF. Here the CDR3 DNA reads TGTGCCAGCAGTTTAAAGCGGCCCACAGATACGCAGTATTTT.

The V gene is TRBV9, the J gene TRBJ1-6; maybe TRBD1 (5 bases). V lost 1 base, J lost 6 bases, and 11 bases lay in between. This CDR3 has 15 amino acids. Germline assignment: CDR1 SGDLS and CDR2 YYNGEE. CDR3 residues: CASSVQGVGNSPLHF. The CDR3 DNA reads as TGTGCCAGCAGCGTACAAGGGGTGGGTAATTCACCCCTCCACTTT.

In this sample, this clone turned up once. The rearrangement uses TRBV19 and TRBJ1-1, with 7 bases lining up with TRBD1. V lost 8 bases and J lost 1; bases outside the gene matches: 4. The CDR3 is 13 residues long. The V gene's germline CDR1 is LNHDA and CDR2 SQIVND (reference sequence). CDR3 DNA sequence: TGTGCCAGTCGGGACAGCGCGAACACTGAAGCTTTCTTT. Protein sequence: CASRDSANTEAFF.

The chain employs TRBV6-1 and TRBJ1-3; D call uncertain. The ends were cut back, 4 bases at V and 2 bases at J, with 15 bases in the middle. The CDR3 is 16 amino acids. Germline V gene lookup returns CDR1 MNHNS and CDR2 SASEGT. The DNA of the CDR3 is TGTGCCAGCAGTGCCAAACTGACCCGACCTGGAAACACCATATATTTT. It specifies CASSAKLTRPGNTIYF.

V and J are TRBV11-2 and TRBJ2-7; the match to TRBD1 covers 8 bases. This CDR3 is built from 16 residues. The ends lost 5 bases at V and 0 bases at J; junction bases unmatched: 9. In germline, CDR1 is SGHAT, CDR2 FQNNGV. The CDR3 sequence is CASSVRQGSTSYEQYF. CDR3 bases: TGTGCCAGCAGCGTCCGACAGGGGTCCACCTCCTACGAGCAGTACTTC.

This clone was seen once. This chain connects TRBV10-3 to TRBJ2-6; TRBD1 matches at 9 bases. Germline CDR1 is ENHRY and CDR2 is SYGVKD. The CDR3 spans 19 residues. Trimming at V came to 4 bases and at J to 0 bases, leaving 10 bases not matched to a gene. CDR3 in DNA: TGTGCCATCAGTGGAAGGGACAGGGCCCTCCACTCTGGGGCCAACGTCCTGACTTTC. It specifies CAISGRDRALHSGANVLTF.

The chain carries TRBV6-2 or TRBV6-3 and TRBJ2-5, with 10 bases aligning to TRBD2. Germline V CDR1 and CDR2: MNHEY, SVGEGT. The CDR3 has 16 amino acids. V dropped 2 bases and J dropped 5; count of bases not matched to a gene: 8. In nucleotides, the CDR3 is TGTGCCAGCAGTTACGGGCTAGCGGGGGCATGGGAGACCCAGTACTTC. It is translated as CASSYGLAGAWETQYF.